The rows below give T cell receptor beta chains drawn from one sample of a study of OX40 agonist ivuxolimab in advanced cancers. The protocol was immunoSEQ multiplex PCR, while the TCRdb copy is restricted to in-frame clones and leaves out a portion. The sample holds roughly 80,000 clones, roughly 85% seen once. The material was CD4+ or CD8+ T cells sorted from blood, obtained in a trial of the OX40 agonist ivuxolimab. These receptors came from an adult with an advanced solid tumor such as melanoma, head and neck, liver or kidney cancer. CDR3s leave out the opening cysteine and the closing phenylalanine or tryptophan.

CDR3 protein: ASSPPRMRTNEKLF
V gene: TRBV7-8
CDR3 length: 14

CDR3 protein: ASSMRYDYGGRENGELF
V gene: TRBV19
CDR3 length: 17

CDR3 protein: AGLAEGGYT
V gene: TRBV27
CDR3 length: 9

CDR3 protein: ASSGQGGSYEQY
V gene: TRBV19
CDR3 length: 12

CDR3 protein: ASSAGTGASGYT
V gene: TRBV28
CDR3 length: 12

CDR3 protein: ASSLDRGRKETQY
V gene: TRBV7-7
CDR3 length: 13

CDR3 protein: ASSGTGAMPEAF
V gene: TRBV6-5
CDR3 length: 12

CDR3 protein: ASSLAGQTEAF
V gene: TRBV7-3
CDR3 length: 11

CDR3 protein: ASSSPGIVGETQY
V gene: TRBV2
CDR3 length: 13

CDR3 protein: ASSLYRNTEAF
V gene: TRBV28
CDR3 length: 11

CDR3 protein: ASSLNPGSTDTQY
V gene: TRBV7-6
CDR3 length: 13

CDR3 protein: ASSIGGGANTGELF
V gene: TRBV19
CDR3 length: 14

CDR3 protein: SVPRGDAVTEAF
V gene: TRBV29-1
CDR3 length: 12

CDR3 protein: SARGGVGTDTQY
V gene: TRBV29-1
CDR3 length: 12

CDR3 protein: ASSMGLAGDTQY
V gene: TRBV27
CDR3 length: 12

CDR3 protein: ASSSRTPTSGIGYEQY
V gene: TRBV11-2
CDR3 length: 16

CDR3 protein: ASSLRGLNEQY
V gene: TRBV4-2
CDR3 length: 11

CDR3 protein: ASSSATGSGEQY
V gene: TRBV5-1
CDR3 length: 12

CDR3 protein: ASRSGGSSYEQY
V gene: TRBV6-5
CDR3 length: 12

CDR3 protein: ASSGTYPPYGYT
V gene: TRBV19
CDR3 length: 12

CDR3 protein: ASSEGSGSGYQPQH
V gene: TRBV6-1
CDR3 length: 14

CDR3 protein: ASSQDGGGGQGYNSPLH
V gene: TRBV4-3
CDR3 length: 17

CDR3 protein: ASSYPWGASQPQH
V gene: TRBV6-6
CDR3 length: 13

CDR3 protein: AISPQGRTEAF
V gene: TRBV10-3
CDR3 length: 11

CDR3 protein: ASSQQGYNEQF
V gene: TRBV11-3
CDR3 length: 11

CDR3 protein: ASSQDLATEGHTDTQY
V gene: TRBV4-1
CDR3 length: 16

CDR3 protein: ASTRRLNTEAF
V gene: TRBV7-2
CDR3 length: 11

CDR3 protein: ASSLYGNLNSPLH
V gene: TRBV7-3
CDR3 length: 13

CDR3 protein: ASSKFTGIYEQY
V gene: TRBV28
CDR3 length: 12